The present entry profiles one TCR beta chain with its context. Antigen: not known. Replicate sorted-subset PCRs were loaded with approximately 200 ng DNA, about 28,000 T cell genomes. Sequencing was performed with immunoSEQ multiplex PCR; in TCRdb, only in-frame clones are kept and a portion is missing. The sample consists of roughly 2,000,000 clones, around 93% of them appearing once. This sample stems from a study of shared clonotypes between healthy human individuals. It was CD45RO-negative cells, positively selected for CCR7, that made up naive CD8 cells, with terminally differentiated effector memory CD45RA+ cells excluded. Study results and caveats: Donor clonotype sharing was expected to depend on sequencing depth.

Germline V gene lookup returns CDR1 SGHRS and CDR2 YFSETQ. The CDR3 has 13 residues. V shed 6 bases and J shed 3 bases, with 13 bases lying between them. This receptor was identified in a man younger than 30 in good health. Some clones in this sample may be carry-over from other donors' samples. The chain employs TRBV5-1 and TRBJ2-7; D is uncertain. Sequencing was done on a sample of naive CD8+ T cells from PBMCs. CDR3 in DNA: TGCGCCAGCAAGTACCCGGGTAACTACGAGCAGTACTTC. Protein sequence: CASKYPGNYEQYF.